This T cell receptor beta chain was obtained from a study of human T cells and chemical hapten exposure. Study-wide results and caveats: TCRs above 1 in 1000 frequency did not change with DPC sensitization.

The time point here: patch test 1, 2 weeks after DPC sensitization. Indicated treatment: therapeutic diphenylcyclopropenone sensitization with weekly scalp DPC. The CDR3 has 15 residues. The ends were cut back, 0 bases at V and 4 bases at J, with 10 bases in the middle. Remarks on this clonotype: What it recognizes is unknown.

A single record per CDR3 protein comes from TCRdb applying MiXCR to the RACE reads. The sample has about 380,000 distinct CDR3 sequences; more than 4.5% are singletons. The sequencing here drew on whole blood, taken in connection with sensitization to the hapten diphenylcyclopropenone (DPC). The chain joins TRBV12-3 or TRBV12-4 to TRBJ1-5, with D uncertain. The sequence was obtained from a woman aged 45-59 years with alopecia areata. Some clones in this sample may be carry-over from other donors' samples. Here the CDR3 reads CASSLALGRNQPQHF. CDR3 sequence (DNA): TGTGCCAGCAGTTTAGCCCTAGGACGGAATCAGCCCCAGCATTTT.